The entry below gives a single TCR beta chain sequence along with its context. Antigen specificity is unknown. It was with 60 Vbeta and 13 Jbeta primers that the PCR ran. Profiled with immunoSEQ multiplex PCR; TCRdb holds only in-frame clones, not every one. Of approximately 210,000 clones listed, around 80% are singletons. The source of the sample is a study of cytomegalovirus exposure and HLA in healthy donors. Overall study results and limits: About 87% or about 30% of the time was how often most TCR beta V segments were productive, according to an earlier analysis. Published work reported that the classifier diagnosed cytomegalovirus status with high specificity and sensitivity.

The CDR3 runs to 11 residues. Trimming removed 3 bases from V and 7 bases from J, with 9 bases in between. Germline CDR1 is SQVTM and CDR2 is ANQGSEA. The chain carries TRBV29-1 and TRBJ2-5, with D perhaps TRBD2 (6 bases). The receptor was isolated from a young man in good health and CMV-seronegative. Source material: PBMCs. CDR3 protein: CSVDVGGTQYF. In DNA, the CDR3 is TGCAGCGTTGACGTCGGGGGGACCCAGTACTTC.